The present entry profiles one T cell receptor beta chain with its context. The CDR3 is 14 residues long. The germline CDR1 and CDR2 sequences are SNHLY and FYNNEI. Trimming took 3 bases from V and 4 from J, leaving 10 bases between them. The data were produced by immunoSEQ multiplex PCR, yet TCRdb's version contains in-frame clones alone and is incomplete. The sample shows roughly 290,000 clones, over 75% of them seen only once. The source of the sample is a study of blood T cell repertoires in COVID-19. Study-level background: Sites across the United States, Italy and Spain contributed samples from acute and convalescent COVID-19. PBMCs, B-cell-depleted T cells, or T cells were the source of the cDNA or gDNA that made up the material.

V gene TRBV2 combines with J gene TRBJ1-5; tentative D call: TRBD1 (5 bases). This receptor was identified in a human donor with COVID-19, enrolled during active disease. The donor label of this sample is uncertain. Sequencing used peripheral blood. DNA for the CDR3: TGTGCCAGCAGTGAGCTCAGGGATAATCAGCCCCAGCATTTT. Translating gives CASSELRDNQPQHF.